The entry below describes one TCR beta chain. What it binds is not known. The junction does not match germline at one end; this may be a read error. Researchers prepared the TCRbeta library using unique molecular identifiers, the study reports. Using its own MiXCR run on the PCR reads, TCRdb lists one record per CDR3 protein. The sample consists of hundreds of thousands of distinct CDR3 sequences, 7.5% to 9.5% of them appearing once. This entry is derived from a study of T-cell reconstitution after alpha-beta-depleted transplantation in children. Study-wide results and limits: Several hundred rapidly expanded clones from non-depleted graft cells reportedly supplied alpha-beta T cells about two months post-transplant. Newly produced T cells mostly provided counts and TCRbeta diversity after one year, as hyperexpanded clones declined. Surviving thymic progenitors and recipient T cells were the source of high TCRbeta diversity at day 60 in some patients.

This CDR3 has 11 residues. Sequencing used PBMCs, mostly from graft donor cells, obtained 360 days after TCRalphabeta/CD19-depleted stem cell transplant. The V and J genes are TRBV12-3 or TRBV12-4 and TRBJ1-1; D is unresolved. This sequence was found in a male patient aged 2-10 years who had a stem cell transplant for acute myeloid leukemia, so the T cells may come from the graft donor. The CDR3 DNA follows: TGTGCCAGCAGCTACTTTCCTCCGGGAGCCTTT. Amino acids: CASSYFPPGAF.